The clone carrying this TCR beta chain was detected ten times or more. Its antigen is not identified. TCRdb reprocessed the reads via MiXCR and lists one record per CDR3 protein. The sample has 100,000 to 150,000 distinct CDR3 sequences, about 10% seen once. The data were obtained in a study of T cell repertoires in cytomegalovirus infection. Study-wide context: The public TCR beta signatures pointed to both CMV infection and matching HLA type. Broader study findings: Cumulative frequency (of public TCR beta family members) identified carriers of CMV plus the relevant HLA.

This CDR3 spans 16 amino acids. The V end was cut by 4 bases, the J end by 0 bases, with 12 bases between. The chain is built from TRBV12-3 or TRBV12-4 and TRBJ2-2; D may be TRBD1 (5 bases). This receptor was taken from a human donor in good health (CMV status not recorded). Some clones in this sample may be carry-over from other donors' samples. Material: PBMCs. CDR3 region: CASSSRQTANTGELFF. The CDR3 DNA follows: TGTGCCAGCAGTTCCCGACAGACCGCGAACACCGGGGAGCTGTTTTTT.